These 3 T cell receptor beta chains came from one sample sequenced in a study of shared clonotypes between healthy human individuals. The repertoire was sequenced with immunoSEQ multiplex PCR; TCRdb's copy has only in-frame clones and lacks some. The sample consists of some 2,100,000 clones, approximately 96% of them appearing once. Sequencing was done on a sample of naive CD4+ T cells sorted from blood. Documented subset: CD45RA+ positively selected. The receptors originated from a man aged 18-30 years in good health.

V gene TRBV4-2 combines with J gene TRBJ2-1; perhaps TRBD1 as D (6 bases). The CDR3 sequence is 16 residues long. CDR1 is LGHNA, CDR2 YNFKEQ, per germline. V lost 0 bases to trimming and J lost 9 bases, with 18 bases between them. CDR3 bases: TGTGCCAGCAGCCAAGATGGTGCAGGGGTGAAGAGTGAGCAGTTCTTC. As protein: CASSQDGAGVKSEQFF.

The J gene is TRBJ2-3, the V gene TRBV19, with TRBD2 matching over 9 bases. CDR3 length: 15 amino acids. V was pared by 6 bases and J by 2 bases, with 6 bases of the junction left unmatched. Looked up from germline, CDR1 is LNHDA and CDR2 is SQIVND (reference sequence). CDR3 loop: CASRPAGGPTDTQYF. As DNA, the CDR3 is TGTGCCAGTAGGCCGGCGGGGGGGCCCACAGATACGCAGTATTTT.

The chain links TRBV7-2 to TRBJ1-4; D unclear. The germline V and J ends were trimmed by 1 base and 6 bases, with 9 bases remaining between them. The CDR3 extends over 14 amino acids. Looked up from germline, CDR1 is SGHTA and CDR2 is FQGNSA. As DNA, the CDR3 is TGTGCCAGCAGCTTAGTAGGGAGGGATGAAAAACTGTTTTTT. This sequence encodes CASSLVGRDEKLFF.